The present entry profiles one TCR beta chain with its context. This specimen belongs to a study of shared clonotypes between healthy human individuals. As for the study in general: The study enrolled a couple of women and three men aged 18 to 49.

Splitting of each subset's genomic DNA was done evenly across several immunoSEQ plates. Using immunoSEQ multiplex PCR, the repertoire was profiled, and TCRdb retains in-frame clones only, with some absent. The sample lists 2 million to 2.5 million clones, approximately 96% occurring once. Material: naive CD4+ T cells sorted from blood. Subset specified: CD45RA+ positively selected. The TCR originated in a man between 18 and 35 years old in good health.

DNA of the CDR3: TGCGCCAGCAGCCCGACAGGGTTCGATGGCTACACCTTC. It encodes CASSPTGFDGYTF. The rearrangement uses TRBV5-1 and TRBJ1-2; 7 positions agree with TRBD1. Germline V gene lookup returns CDR1 SGHRS and CDR2 YFSETQ. V lost 4 bases and J lost 6; bases outside the gene matches: 6. The CDR3 length is 13 residues.